This note documents a single T cell receptor beta chain sequence. This sample also contains other DNA sequences that code for the same CDR3. Single viable CD3+CD4+CD8-CD45RO+ cells were sorted as the memory CD4+ T cells. The data originate from a study of memory CD4+ T cells and cytomegalovirus serostatus. Data came from immunoSEQ multiplex PCR; TCRdb stores just in-frame clones and leaves some out. Here the sample spans tens of thousands of clones, around 80% being singletons. The germline gives CDR1 MDHEN, CDR2 SYDVKM. CDR3 length equals 11 residues. The V end lost 6 bases, the J end lost 5 bases, and 7 bases lay between the germline ends.

This rearrangement joins TRBV28 to TRBJ1-2, with unresolved D. The clonotype comes from an adult in good health and CMV-seronegative. Sequences were obtained from memory CD4+ T cells from blood. CDR3 DNA: TGTGCCAGCAGGACATCGTATGGCTACACCTTC. Encoded protein: CASRTSYGYTF.